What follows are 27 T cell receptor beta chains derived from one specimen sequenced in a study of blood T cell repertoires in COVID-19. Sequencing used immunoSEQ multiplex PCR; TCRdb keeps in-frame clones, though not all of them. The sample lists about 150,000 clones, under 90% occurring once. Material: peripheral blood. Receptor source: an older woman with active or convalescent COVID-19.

CDR3 nucleotides: TGTGCCACCAGTGATTTGTACACGGATGGACTCACAGATACGCAGTATTTT. Its translation is CATSDLYTDGLTDTQYF. The chain links TRBV24-1 to TRBJ2-3, with D possibly TRBD2 on 5 matching bases. The ends were cut back, 0 bases at V and 2 bases at J, with 14 bases in the middle. The CDR3 consists of 17 residues. Looked up from germline, CDR1 is KGHDR and CDR2 is SFDVKD.

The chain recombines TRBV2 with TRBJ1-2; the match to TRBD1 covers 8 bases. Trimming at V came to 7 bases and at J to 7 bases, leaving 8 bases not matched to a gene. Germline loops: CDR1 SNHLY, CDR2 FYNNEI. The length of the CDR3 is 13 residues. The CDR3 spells CASKQDRGSGYTF. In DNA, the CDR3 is TGTGCCAGCAAACAAGACAGGGGAAGTGGCTACACCTTC.

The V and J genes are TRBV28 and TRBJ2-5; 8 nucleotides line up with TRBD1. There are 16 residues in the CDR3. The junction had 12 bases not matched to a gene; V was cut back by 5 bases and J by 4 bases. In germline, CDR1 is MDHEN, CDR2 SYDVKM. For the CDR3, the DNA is TGTGCCAGCAGTACTCGGACAGGGAGGCTCGGAGAGACCCAGTACTTC. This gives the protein CASSTRTGRLGETQYF.

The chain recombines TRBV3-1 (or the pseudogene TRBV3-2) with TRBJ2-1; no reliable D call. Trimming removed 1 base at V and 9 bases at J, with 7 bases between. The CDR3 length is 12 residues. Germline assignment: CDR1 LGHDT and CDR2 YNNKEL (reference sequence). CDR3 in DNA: TGTGCCAGCAGCCAAGTGCGATCTGAGCAGTTCTTC. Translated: CASSQVRSEQFF.

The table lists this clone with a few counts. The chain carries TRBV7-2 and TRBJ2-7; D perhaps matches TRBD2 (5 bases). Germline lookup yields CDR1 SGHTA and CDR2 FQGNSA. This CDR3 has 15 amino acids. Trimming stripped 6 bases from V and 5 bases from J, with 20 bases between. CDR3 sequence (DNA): TGTGCCAGCAGTCGCCCTCGAGAGGGCCTAAACGAGCAGTACTTC. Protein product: CASSRPREGLNEQYF.

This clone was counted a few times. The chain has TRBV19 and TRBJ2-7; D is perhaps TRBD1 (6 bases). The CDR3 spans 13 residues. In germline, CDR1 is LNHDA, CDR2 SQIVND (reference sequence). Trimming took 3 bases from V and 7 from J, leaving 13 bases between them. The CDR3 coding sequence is TGTGCCAGTAGTATCGACAGGAGTAAGGAGCAGTACTTC. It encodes CASSIDRSKEQYF.

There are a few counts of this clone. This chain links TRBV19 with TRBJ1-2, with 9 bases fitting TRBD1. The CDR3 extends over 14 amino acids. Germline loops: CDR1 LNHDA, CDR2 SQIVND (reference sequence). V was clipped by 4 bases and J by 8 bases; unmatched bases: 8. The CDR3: CASSRGDRDGGYTF. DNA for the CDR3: TGTGCCAGTAGTAGGGGGGACAGGGACGGCGGCTACACCTTC.

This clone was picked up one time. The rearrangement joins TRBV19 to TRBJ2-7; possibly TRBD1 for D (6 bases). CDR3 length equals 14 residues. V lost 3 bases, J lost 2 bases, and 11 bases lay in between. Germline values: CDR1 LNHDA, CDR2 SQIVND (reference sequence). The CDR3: CASSMTGSPYEQYF. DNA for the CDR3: TGTGCCAGTAGTATGACAGGTAGTCCCTACGAGCAGTACTTC.

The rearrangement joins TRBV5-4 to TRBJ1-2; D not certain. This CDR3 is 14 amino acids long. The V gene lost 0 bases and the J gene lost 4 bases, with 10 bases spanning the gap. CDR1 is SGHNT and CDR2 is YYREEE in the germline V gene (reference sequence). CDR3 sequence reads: CASSLDQASYGYTF. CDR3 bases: TGTGCCAGCAGCTTGGATCAGGCAAGCTATGGCTACACCTTC.

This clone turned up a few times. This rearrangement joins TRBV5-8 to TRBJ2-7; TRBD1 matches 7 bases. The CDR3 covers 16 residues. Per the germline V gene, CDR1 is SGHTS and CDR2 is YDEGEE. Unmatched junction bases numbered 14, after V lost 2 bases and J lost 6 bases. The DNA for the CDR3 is TGTGCCAGCAGCTTCCCGGGACAGCCGTTCCGTGGCGAGCAGTACTTC. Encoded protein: CASSFPGQPFRGEQYF.

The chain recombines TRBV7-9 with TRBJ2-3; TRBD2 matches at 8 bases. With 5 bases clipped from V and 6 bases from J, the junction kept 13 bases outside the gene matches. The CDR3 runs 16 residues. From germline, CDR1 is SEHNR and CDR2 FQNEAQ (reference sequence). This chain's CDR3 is CASSAGLEGPWDTQYF. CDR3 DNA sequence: TGTGCCAGCAGCGCGGGACTAGAGGGGCCGTGGGATACGCAGTATTTT.

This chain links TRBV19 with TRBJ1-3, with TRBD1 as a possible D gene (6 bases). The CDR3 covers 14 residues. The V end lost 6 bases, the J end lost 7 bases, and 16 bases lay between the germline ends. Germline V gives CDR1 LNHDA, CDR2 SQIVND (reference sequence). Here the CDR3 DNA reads TGTGCCAGTAGCCTCTCCGGCAGGGGCAACACCATATATTTT. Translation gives CASSLSGRGNTIYF.

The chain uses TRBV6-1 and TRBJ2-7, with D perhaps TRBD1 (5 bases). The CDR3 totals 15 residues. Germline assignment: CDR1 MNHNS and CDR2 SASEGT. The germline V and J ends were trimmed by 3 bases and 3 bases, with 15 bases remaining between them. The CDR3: CASSDKGAISYEQYF. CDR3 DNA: TGTGCCAGCAGTGATAAAGGGGCGATAAGCTACGAGCAGTACTTC.

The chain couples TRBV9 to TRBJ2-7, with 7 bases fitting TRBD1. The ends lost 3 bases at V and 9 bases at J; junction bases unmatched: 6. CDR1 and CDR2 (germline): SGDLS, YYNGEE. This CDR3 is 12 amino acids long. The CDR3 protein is CASSAGGSRQYF. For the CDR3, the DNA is TGTGCCAGCAGCGCAGGGGGTAGTCGGCAGTACTTC.

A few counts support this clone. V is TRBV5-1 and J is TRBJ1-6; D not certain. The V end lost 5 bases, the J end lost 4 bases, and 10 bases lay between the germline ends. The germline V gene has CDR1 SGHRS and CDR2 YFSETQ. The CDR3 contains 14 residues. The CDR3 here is CASSSSGYNSPLHF. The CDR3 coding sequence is TGCGCCAGCAGTTCGTCAGGATATAATTCACCCCTCCACTTT.

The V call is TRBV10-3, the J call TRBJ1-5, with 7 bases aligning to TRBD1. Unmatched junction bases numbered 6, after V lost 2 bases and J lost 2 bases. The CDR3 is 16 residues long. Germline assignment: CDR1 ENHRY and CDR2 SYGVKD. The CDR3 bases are TGTGCCATCAGTGAGACAGACAGGGCTGGCAATCAGCCCCAGCATTTT. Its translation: CAISETDRAGNQPQHF.

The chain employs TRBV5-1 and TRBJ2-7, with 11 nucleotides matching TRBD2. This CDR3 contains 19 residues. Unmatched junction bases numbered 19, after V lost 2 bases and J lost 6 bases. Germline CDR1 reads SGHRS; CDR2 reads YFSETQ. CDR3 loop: CASSFDLSGRAILMSEQYF. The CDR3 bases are TGCGCCAGCAGCTTCGACCTTAGCGGGAGGGCGATTTTAATGAGCGAGCAGTACTTC.

The CDR3 region has the DNA TGCGCCAGCAGCGAAGGGACAGGGTCTAATCAGCCCCAGCATTTT. This codes for CASSEGTGSNQPQHF. The V gene is TRBV5-1, the J gene TRBJ1-5, with 9 bases that match TRBD1. In germline, CDR1 is SGHRS, CDR2 YFSETQ. The CDR3 is made up of 15 amino acids. Trimming took 4 bases from V and 4 from J; bases not matched to a gene: 6.

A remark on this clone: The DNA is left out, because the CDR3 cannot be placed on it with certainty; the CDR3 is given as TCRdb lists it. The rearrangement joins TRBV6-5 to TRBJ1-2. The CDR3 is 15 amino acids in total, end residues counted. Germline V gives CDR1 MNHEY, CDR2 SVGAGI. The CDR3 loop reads CASSYFGPGTGGYTF.

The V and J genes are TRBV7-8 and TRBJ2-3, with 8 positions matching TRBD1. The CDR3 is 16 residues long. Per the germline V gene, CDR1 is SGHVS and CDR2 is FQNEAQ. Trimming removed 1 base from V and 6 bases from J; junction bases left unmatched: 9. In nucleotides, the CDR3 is TGTGCCAGCAGCTTAGACTGGCAGGGGGCAAGGGATACGCAGTATTTT. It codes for CASSLDWQGARDTQYF.

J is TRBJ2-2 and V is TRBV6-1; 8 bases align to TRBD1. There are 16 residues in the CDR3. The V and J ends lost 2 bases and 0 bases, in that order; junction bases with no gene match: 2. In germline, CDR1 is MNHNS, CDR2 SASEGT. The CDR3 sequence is CASSELTGANTGELFF. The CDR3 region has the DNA TGTGCCAGCAGTGAATTGACAGGGGCGAACACCGGGGAGCTGTTTTTT.

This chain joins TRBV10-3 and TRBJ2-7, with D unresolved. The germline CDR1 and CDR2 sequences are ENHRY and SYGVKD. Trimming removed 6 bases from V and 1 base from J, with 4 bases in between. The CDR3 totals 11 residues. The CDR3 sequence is CAISSSYEQYF. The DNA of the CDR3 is TGTGCCATCAGCTCTTCCTACGAGCAGTACTTC.

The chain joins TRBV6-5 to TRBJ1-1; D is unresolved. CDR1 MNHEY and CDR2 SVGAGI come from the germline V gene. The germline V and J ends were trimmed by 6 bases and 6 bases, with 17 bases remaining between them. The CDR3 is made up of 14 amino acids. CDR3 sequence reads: CASREQRSVAEAFF. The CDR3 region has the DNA TGTGCCAGCAGGGAGCAAAGGTCCGTAGCTGAAGCTTTCTTT.

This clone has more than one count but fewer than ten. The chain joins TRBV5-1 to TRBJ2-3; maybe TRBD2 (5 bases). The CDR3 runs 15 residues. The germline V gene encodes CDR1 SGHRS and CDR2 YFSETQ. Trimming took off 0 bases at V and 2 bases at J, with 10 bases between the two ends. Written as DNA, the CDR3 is TGCGCCAGCAGCTTGGGAGAGGGCCCCACAGATACGCAGTATTTT. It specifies CASSLGEGPTDTQYF.

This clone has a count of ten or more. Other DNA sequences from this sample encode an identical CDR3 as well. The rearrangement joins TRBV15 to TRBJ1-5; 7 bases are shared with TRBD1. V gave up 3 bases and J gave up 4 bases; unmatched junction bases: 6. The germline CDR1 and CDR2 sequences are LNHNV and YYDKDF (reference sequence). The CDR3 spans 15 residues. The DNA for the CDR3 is TGTGCCACCAGCAGTTCCGGGACAGCAAATCAGCCCCAGCATTTT. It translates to CATSSSGTANQPQHF.

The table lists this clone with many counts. CDR3 sequence reads: CASSWTAQRGQPQHF. In DNA, the CDR3 is TGTGCCAGCAGTTGGACAGCTCAGAGAGGTCAGCCCCAGCATTTT. V gene TRBV2 combines with J gene TRBJ1-5, with D possibly being TRBD1 (6 bases). V lost 5 bases, J lost 6 bases, and 17 bases lay in between. CDR1 is SNHLY, CDR2 FYNNEI, per germline. The CDR3 has 15 amino acids.

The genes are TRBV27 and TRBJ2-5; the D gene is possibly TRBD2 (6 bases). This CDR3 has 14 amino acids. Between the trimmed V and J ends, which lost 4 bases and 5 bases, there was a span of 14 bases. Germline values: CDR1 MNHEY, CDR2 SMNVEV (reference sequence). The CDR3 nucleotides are TGTGCCAGCAGTTCGGGGACTCGCGCGGAGACCCAGTACTTC. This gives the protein CASSSGTRAETQYF.